The 21 T cell receptor beta chains reported below all come from one sample, sequenced in a study of blood T cell repertoires in COVID-19. This table comes from immunoSEQ multiplex PCR, and its TCRdb copy is limited to in-frame clones, with some not included. Counted here are under 50,000 clones, approximately 86% occurring once; the ten biggest clones make up around 4.2%. Input material: peripheral blood. Every receptor here comes from a woman aged 70-85 years with acute or convalescent COVID-19.

The chain employs TRBV9 and TRBJ1-5; D is unresolved. The CDR3 runs to 14 residues. The germline CDR1 and CDR2 sequences are SGDLS and YYNGEE. V gave up 7 bases and J gave up 3 bases, with 14 bases separating them. Written as DNA, the CDR3 is TGTGCCAGCTCCTCCCCAGGAACCAATCAGCCCCAGCATTTT. This codes for CASSSPGTNQPQHF.

This clone was picked up one time. The chain couples TRBV30 to TRBJ2-2; TRBD1 might be the D (5 bases). Germline V gene sequence: CDR1 GTSNPN, CDR2 SVGIG (reference sequence). V lost 2 bases and J 3 bases, leaving 19 bases between the germline ends. The CDR3 extends over 17 amino acids. CDR3 amino acids: CAWSSPRTTYYTGELFF. As DNA, the CDR3 is TGTGCCTGGAGTTCACCTAGGACAACTTATTACACCGGGGAGCTGTTTTTT.

This clone was counted a single time. The V gene is TRBV5-1, the J gene TRBJ2-7; 8 nucleotides align to TRBD1. Trimming took 2 bases from V and 0 from J; bases not matched to a gene: 7. The CDR3 has 16 amino acids. The germline gives CDR1 SGHRS, CDR2 YFSETQ. The CDR3 sequence is CASSFRDRGSSYEQYF. CDR3 DNA sequence: TGCGCCAGCAGCTTTAGAGACAGGGGTAGCTCCTACGAGCAGTACTTC. Looking up the rest from reference TRBV5-1 and TRBJ2-7 gives the full variable domain: KAGVTQTPRYLIKTRGQQVTLSCSPISGHRSVSWYQQTPGQGLQFLFEYFSETQRNKGNFPGRFSGRQFSNSRSEMNVSTLELGDSALYLCASSFRDRGSSYEQYFGPGTRLTVT.

The chain has TRBV5-1 and TRBJ2-1, with D possibly matching TRBD1 (5 bases). Trimming cost V 4 bases and J 5 bases, with 10 bases left between them. Germline V gene sequence: CDR1 SGHRS, CDR2 YFSETQ. This CDR3 is built from 13 residues. The CDR3 coding sequence is TGCGCCAGCAGCCGACAAGGGGACAATGAGCAGTTCTTC. Encoded protein: CASSRQGDNEQFF.

The V gene is TRBV25-1, the J gene TRBJ1-2; a possible D gene is TRBD1 (6 bases). Trimming shortened V by 3 bases and J by 4 bases, and 9 bases separated the two germline ends. The V gene's germline CDR1 is MGHDK and CDR2 SYGVNS. CDR3 length: 13 residues. CDR3 bases: TGTGCCAGCAGTGACTCGGACAGCTATGGCTACACCTTC. Residues: CASSDSDSYGYTF.

There are a few counts of this clone. The chain combines TRBV7-8 with TRBJ1-2, with 9 bases aligning to TRBD1. Looked up from germline, CDR1 is SGHVS and CDR2 is FQNEAQ. V trimming: 3 bases; J trimming: 5 bases; junction bases outside the gene matches: 22. The CDR3 totals 20 residues. CDR3 DNA: TGTGCCAGCAGCTTGGGAACAAACATGAGAACAGGGGGCGCTTTGTATGGCTACACCTTC. This codes for CASSLGTNMRTGGALYGYTF.

The gene calls are TRBV6-2 or TRBV6-3 and TRBJ1-2; a weak D match, TRBD1 (6 bases). Germline-derived CDR1 and CDR2 are MNHEY and SVGEGT. The CDR3 covers 13 residues. With 6 bases removed from V and 2 bases from J, the gap between germline ends came to 10 bases. CDR3 DNA sequence: TGTGCCAGCAGCCCTCAGGGGAACTATGGCTACACCTTC. As protein: CASSPQGNYGYTF.

This clone was observed once. This rearrangement joins TRBV4-2 to TRBJ2-1; 11 nucleotides align to TRBD2. CDR3 length: 14 residues. Losses at the gene ends were 6 bases for V and 7 bases for J; bases not matched to a gene: 5. Germline V gives CDR1 LGHNA, CDR2 YNFKEQ. CDR3 sequence reads: CASRLSGRDNEQFF. The CDR3 coding sequence is TGTGCCAGCAGACTTAGCGGGAGGGATAATGAGCAGTTCTTC.

This clone occurred once. This CDR3 is CATSPGGGLARWEQFF. In DNA, the CDR3 is TGTGCCACCAGCCCAGGGGGGGGACTAGCTAGGTGGGAGCAGTTCTTC. This rearrangement joins TRBV15 to TRBJ2-1; TRBD2 matches 9 bases. CDR1 and CDR2 from the germline V gene are LNHNV and YYDKDF (reference sequence). The CDR3 runs 16 residues. V was clipped by 5 bases and J by 10 bases; unmatched bases: 15.

The chain links TRBV3-1 (or the pseudogene TRBV3-2) to TRBJ1-2, with D unclear. This CDR3 region has 15 residues. Trimming took 4 bases from V and 2 from J, leaving 14 bases between them. Germline loops: CDR1 LGHDT, CDR2 YNNKEL (reference sequence). This CDR3 is CASSPRGTSNYGYTF. Written as DNA, the CDR3 is TGTGCCAGCAGCCCCCGGGGAACCAGCAACTATGGCTACACCTTC.

This clone was observed once. J is TRBJ2-7 and V is TRBV7-2, with 10 positions matching TRBD2. V trimming: 5 bases; J trimming: 5 bases; junction bases outside the gene matches: 9. This CDR3 spans 15 amino acids. The germline CDR1 and CDR2 sequences are SGHTA and FQGNSA. The CDR3 spells CASSPQAGGYDEQYF. The DNA for the CDR3 is TGTGCCAGCAGCCCACAAGCGGGAGGGTACGACGAGCAGTACTTC.

The chain links TRBV27 to TRBJ1-6; 10 bases line up with TRBD1. The V gene end was trimmed by 6 bases and the J gene end by 9 bases; junction bases not matched to a gene: 8. Germline-derived CDR1 and CDR2 are MNHEY and SMNVEV (reference sequence). The CDR3 length is 15 residues. In DNA form, the CDR3 reads TGTGCCAGCAGCCGGGACAGGGGTCTCGTTTCACCCCTCCACTTT. Protein sequence: CASSRDRGLVSPLHF.

The V gene is TRBV19, the J gene TRBJ1-5; 9 bases are a match to TRBD1. V lost 3 bases and J lost 1; bases outside the gene matches: 4. The CDR3 runs to 16 residues. Germline V gene sequence: CDR1 LNHDA, CDR2 SQIVND (reference sequence). CDR3 sequence (DNA): TGTGCCAGTAGTATCGGGACAGGGCGGAGCAATCAGCCCCAGCATTTT. Translated: CASSIGTGRSNQPQHF.

The chain employs TRBV19 and TRBJ1-1, with unresolved D. Deletions cut 7 bases from V and 1 base from J, with 7 bases between. From germline, CDR1 is LNHDA and CDR2 SQIVND (reference sequence). CDR3 length: 12 amino acids. CDR3 bases: TGTGCCAGTACCCTCCCGAACACTGAAGCTTTCTTT. Translation gives CASTLPNTEAFF.

The chain employs TRBV7-2 and TRBJ2-7; TRBD2 aligns across 9 bases. The CDR3 covers 18 residues. Germline V gives CDR1 SGHTA, CDR2 FQGNSA. The V gene end was trimmed by 3 bases and the J gene end by 1 base; junction bases not matched to a gene: 13. CDR3 residues: CASSLGGASGRWSYEQYF. CDR3 nucleotides: TGTGCCAGCAGCTTGGGGGGGGCCAGCGGGAGGTGGTCCTACGAGCAGTACTTC.

This clone was detected a few times. The rearrangement uses TRBV29-1 and TRBJ2-3; D is uncertain. CDR3 length: 15 amino acids. V was clipped by 4 bases and J by 0 bases, with 14 bases between them. From germline, CDR1 is SQVTM and CDR2 ANQGSEA. The CDR3 DNA reads TGCAGCGTTGGAGGATCGCTGATTAGCACAGATACGCAGTATTTT. Translation: CSVGGSLISTDTQYF.

The chain has TRBV18 and TRBJ1-1; D possibly corresponds to TRBD1 (6 bases). Germline V gene lookup returns CDR1 KGHSH and CDR2 LQKENI. Between the trimmed V and J ends, which lost 6 bases and 2 bases, there was a span of 19 bases. The CDR3 consists of 16 residues. CDR3 sequence (DNA): TGTGCCAGCTCTCTTACTCAGGGGACGGCTAACACTGAAGCTTTCTTT. Amino acid sequence: CASSLTQGTANTEAFF. The whole variable domain, remainder taken from reference TRBV18 and TRBJ1-1, is NAGVMQNPRHLVRRRGQEARLRCSPMKGHSHVYWYRQLPEEGLKFMVYLQKENIIDESGMPKERFSAEFPKEGPSILRIQQVVRGDSAAYFCASSLTQGTANTEAFFGQGTRLTVV.

This clone was counted only a few times. V and J are TRBV7-2 and TRBJ2-5; 9 bases line up with TRBD2. Germline CDR1 SGHTA, CDR2 FQGNSA. The CDR3 is 14 amino acids. With V trimmed by 3 bases and J by 6 bases, 5 bases remained unmatched. For the CDR3, the DNA is TGTGCCAGCAGCTTCGGAGCGGGAGGAAAGACCCAGTACTTC. This codes for CASSFGAGGKTQYF.

The J gene is TRBJ1-1, the V gene TRBV5-1; D is unresolved. There are 14 residues in the CDR3. Trimming left V 0 bases short and J 1 base short, with 7 bases between. Germline V gene sequence: CDR1 SGHRS, CDR2 YFSETQ. The CDR3 coding sequence is TGCGCCAGCAGCTTGGCCTACGAGAACACTGAAGCTTTCTTT. Protein product: CASSLAYENTEAFF. The variable domain in full, with the rest retrieved from reference TRBV5-1 and TRBJ1-1, is KAGVTQTPRYLIKTRGQQVTLSCSPISGHRSVSWYQQTPGQGLQFLFEYFSETQRNKGNFPGRFSGRQFSNSRSEMNVSTLELGDSALYLCASSLAYENTEAFFGQGTRLTVV.

This chain joins TRBV7-3 and TRBJ2-1; TRBD1 agrees at 7 bases. Trimming cost V 4 bases and J 5 bases; bases outside gene matches: 8. Germline CDR1 SGHTA, CDR2 FQGTGA. This CDR3 comprises 15 residues. The CDR3 DNA sequence: TGTGCCAGCAGCTCAGGAAGGACAGGAAACAATGAGCAGTTCTTC. Its protein product is CASSSGRTGNNEQFF.

The CDR3 here is CASRQGENSNQPQHF. As DNA, the CDR3 is TGTGCCAGCAGACAGGGGGAGAATAGCAATCAGCCCCAGCATTTT. V usage is TRBV7-8 and J usage is TRBJ1-5; 8 bases are shared with TRBD1. Germline CDR1 is SGHVS and CDR2 is FQNEAQ. V was clipped by 6 bases and J by 0 bases; unmatched bases: 4. This CDR3 comprises 15 residues.